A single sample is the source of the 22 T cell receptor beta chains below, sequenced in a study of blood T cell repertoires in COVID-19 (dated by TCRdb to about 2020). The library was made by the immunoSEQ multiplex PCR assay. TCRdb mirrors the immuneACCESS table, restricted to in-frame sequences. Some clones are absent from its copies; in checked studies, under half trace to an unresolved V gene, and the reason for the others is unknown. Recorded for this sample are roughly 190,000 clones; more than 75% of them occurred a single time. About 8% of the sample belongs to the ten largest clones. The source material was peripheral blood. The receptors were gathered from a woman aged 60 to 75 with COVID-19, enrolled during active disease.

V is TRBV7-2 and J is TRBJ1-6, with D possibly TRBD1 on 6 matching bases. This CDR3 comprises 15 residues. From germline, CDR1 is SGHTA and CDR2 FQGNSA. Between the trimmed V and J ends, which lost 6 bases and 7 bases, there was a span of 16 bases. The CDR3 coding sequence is TGTGCCAGCAGTTTCAAGGGGGGGGAAAATTCACCCCTCCACTTT. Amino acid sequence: CASSFKGGENSPLHF.

The CDR3 bases are TGTGCCAGCAGCCAAGGGGAGGAAAAAAACACCGGGGAGCTGTTTTTT. Encoded protein: CASSQGEEKNTGELFF. The V and J genes are TRBV14 and TRBJ2-2, with a tentative D call TRBD2 (6 bases). The germline gives CDR1 SGHDN, CDR2 FVKESK. Trimming took 1 base from V and 2 from J, leaving 11 bases between them. This CDR3 spans 16 amino acids.

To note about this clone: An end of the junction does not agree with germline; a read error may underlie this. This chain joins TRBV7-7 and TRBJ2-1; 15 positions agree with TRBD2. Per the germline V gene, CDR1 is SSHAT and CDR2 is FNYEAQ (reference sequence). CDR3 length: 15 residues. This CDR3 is CASSEGLAGGNEQFF. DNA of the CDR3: TGTGCTAGCAGCGAGGGACTAGCGGGGGGCAATGAGCAGTTCTTC.

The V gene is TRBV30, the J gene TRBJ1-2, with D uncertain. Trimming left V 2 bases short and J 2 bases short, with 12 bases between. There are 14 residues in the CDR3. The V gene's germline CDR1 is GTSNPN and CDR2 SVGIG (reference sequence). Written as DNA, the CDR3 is TGTGCCTGGAGTCCGGCAGGTGACAACTATGGCTACACCTTC. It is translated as CAWSPAGDNYGYTF.

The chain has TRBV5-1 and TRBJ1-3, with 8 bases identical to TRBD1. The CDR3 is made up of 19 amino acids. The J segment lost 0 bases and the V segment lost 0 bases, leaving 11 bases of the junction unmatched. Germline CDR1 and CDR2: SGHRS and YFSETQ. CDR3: CASSLGQGHSYDSGNTIYF. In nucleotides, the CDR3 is TGCGCCAGCAGCTTGGGACAGGGGCACTCTTACGACTCTGGAAACACCATATATTTT.

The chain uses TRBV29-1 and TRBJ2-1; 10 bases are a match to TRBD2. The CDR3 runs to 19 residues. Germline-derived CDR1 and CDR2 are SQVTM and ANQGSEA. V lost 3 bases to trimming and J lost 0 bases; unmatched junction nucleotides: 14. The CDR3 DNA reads TGCAGCGTTGAGGCCACGGGACTAGCGTTCCCGAGCTCCTACAATGAGCAGTTCTTC. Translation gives CSVEATGLAFPSSYNEQFF.

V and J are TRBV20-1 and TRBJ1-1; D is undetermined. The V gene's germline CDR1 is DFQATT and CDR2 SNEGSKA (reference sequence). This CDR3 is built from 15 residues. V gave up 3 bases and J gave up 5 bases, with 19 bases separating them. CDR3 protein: CSASAISRVSTEAFF. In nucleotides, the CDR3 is TGCAGTGCTAGTGCGATCTCTCGGGTCTCTACTGAAGCTTTCTTT.

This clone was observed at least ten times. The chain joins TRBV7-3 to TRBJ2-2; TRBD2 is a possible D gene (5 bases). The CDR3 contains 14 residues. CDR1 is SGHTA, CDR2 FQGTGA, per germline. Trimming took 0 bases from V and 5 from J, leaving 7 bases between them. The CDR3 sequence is CASSLTGITGELFF. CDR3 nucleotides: TGTGCCAGCAGCTTAACCGGGATTACCGGGGAGCTGTTTTTT.

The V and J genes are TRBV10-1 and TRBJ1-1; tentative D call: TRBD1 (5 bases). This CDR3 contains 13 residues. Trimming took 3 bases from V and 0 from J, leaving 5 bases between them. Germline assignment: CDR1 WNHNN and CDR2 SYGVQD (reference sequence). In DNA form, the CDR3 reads TGCGCCAGCAGTGACAGGGTGAACACTGAAGCTTTCTTT. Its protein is CASSDRVNTEAFF.

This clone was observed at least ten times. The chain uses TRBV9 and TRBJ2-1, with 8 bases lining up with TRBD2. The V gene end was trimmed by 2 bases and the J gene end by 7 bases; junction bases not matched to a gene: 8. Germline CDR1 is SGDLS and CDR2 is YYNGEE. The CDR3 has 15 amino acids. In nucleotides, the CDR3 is TGTGCCAGCAGCGTCCTGAGCGGGGGAGGGAATGAGCAGTTCTTC. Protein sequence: CASSVLSGGGNEQFF. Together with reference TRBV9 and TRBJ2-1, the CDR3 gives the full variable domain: DSGVTQTPKHLITATGQRVTLRCSPRSGDLSVYWYQQSLDQGLQFLIQYYNGEERAKGNILERFSAQQFPDLHSELNLSSLELGDSALYFCASSVLSGGGNEQFFGPGTRLTVL.

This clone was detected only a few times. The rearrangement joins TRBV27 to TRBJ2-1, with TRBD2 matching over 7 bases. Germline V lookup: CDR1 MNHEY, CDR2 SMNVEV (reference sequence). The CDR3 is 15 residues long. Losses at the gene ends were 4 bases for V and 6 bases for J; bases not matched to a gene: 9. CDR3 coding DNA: TGTGCCAGCAGTTGGGGCGGGACTACGGGCAATGAGCAGTTCTTC. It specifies CASSWGGTTGNEQFF.

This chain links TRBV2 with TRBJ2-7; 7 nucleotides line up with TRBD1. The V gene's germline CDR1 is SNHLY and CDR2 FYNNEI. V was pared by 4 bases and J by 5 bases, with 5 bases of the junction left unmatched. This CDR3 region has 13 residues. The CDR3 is CASSGTGGNEQYF. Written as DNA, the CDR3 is TGTGCCAGCAGTGGGACAGGAGGCAACGAGCAGTACTTC. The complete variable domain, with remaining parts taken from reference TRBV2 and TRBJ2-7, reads EPEVTQTPSHQVTQMGQEVILRCVPISNHLYFYWYRQILGQKVEFLVSFYNNEISEKSEIFDDQFSVERPDGSNFTLKIRSTKLEDSAMYFCASSGTGGNEQYFGPGTRLTVT.

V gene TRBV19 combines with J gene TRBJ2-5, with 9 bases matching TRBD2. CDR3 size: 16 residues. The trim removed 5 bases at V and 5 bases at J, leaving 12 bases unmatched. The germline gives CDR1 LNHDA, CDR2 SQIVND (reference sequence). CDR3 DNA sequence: TGTGCCAGTAGTCCCCAAGCGGGGGGCGGGGAGGAGACCCAGTACTTC. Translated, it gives CASSPQAGGGEETQYF. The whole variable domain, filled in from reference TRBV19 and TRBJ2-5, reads DGGITQSPKYLFRKEGQNVTLSCEQNLNHDAMYWYRQDPGQGLRLIYYSQIVNDFQKGDIAEGYSVSREKKESFPLTVTSAQKNPTAFYLCASSPQAGGGEETQYFGPGTRLLVL.

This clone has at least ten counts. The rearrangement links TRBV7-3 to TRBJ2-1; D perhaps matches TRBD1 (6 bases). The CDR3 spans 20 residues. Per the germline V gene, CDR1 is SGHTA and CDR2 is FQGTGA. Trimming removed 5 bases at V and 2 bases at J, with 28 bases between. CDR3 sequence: CASSRRSRAERGGAYNEQFF. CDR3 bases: TGTGCCAGCAGCAGACGGTCCAGGGCGGAGAGAGGGGGAGCCTACAATGAGCAGTTCTTC.

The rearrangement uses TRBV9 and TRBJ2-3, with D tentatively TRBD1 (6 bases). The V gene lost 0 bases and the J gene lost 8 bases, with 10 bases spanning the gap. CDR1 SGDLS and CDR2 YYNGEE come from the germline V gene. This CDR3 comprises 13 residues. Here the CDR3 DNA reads TGTGCCAGCAGCGTAGATCAGGACAGTACGCAGTATTTT. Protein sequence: CASSVDQDSTQYF. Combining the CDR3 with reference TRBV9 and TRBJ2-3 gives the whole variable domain DSGVTQTPKHLITATGQRVTLRCSPRSGDLSVYWYQQSLDQGLQFLIQYYNGEERAKGNILERFSAQQFPDLHSELNLSSLELGDSALYFCASSVDQDSTQYFGPGTRLTVL.

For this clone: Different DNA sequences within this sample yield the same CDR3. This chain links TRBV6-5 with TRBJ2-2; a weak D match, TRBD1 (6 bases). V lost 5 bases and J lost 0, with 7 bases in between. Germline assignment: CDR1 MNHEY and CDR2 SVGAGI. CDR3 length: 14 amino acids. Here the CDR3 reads CASSTGSNTGELFF. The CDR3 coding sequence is TGTGCCAGCAGTACAGGGTCGAACACCGGGGAGCTGTTTTTT.

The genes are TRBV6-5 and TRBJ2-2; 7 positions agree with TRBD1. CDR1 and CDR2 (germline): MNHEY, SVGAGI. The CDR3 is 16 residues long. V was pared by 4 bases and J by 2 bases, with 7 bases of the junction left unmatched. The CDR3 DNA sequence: TGTGCCAGCAGTTCCTTACGACAGGGAAACACCGGGGAGCTGTTTTTT. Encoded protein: CASSSLRQGNTGELFF.

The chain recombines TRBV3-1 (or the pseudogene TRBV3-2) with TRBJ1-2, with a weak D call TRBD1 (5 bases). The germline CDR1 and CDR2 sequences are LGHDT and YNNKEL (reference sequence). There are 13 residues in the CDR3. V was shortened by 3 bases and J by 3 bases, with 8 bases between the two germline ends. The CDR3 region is CASSHQGYYGYTF. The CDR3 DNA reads TGTGCCAGCAGCCACCAGGGATACTATGGCTACACCTTC.

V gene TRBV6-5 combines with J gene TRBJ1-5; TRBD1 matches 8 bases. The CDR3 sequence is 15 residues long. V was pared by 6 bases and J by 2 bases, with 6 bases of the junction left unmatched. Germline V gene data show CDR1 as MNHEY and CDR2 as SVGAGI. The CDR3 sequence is CASSRGQWGNQPQHF. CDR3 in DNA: TGTGCCAGCAGCAGGGGGCAATGGGGCAATCAGCCCCAGCATTTT.

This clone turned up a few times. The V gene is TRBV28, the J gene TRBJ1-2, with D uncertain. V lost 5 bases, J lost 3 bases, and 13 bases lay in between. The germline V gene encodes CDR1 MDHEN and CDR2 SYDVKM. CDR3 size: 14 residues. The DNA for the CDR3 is TGTGCCAGCAGTACGCGCCGGTCGGACTATGGCTACACCTTC. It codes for CASSTRRSDYGYTF.

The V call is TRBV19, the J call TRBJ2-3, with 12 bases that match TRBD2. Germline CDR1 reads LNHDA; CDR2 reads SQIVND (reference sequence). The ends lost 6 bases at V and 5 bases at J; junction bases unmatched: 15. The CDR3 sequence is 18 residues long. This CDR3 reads CASRAQWATSGREDTQYF. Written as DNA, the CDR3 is TGTGCCAGTAGGGCACAATGGGCGACTAGCGGGAGAGAAGATACGCAGTATTTT.

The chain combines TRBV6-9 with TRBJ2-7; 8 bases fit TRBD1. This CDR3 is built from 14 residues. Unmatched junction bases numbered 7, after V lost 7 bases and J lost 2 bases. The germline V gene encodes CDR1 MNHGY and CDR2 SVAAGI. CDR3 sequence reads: CASTLRGQAYEQYF. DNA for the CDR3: TGTGCCAGCACCCTTAGGGGACAGGCCTACGAGCAGTACTTC.